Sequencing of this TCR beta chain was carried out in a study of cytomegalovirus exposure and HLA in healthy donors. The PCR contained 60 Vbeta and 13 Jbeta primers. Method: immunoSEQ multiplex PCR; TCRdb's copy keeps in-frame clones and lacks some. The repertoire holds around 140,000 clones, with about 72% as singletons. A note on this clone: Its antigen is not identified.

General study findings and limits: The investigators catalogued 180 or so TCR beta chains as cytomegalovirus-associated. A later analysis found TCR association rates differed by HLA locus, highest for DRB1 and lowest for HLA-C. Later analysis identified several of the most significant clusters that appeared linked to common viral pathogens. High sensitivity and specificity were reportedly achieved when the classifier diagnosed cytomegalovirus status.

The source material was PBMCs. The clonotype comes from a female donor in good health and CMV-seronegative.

This chain's CDR3 is CASRRGQGAMRAGESDTQYF. The CDR3 DNA sequence: TGTGCCAGCAGACGAGGACAGGGGGCGATGAGGGCGGGAGAGTCAGATACGCAGTATTTT. The chain recombines TRBV28 with TRBJ2-3; 11 bases line up with TRBD1. V lost 6 bases, J lost 4 bases, and 21 bases stayed unmatched. The CDR3 spans 20 residues. Germline V lookup: CDR1 MDHEN, CDR2 SYDVKM.